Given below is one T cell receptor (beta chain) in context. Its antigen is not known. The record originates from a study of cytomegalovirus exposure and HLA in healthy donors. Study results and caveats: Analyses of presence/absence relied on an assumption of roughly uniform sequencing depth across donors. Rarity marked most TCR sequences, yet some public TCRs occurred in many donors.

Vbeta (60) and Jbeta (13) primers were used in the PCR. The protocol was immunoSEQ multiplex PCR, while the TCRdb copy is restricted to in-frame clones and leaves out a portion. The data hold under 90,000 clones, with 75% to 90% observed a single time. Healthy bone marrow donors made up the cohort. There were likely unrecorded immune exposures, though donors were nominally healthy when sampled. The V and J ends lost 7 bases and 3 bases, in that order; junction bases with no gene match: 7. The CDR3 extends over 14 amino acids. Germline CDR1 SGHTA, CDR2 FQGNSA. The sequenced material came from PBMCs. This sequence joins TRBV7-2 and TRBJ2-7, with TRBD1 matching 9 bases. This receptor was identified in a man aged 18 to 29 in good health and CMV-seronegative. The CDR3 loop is CASTQTGGSYEQYF. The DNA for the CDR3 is TGTGCCAGCACCCAGACAGGGGGAAGCTACGAGCAGTACTTC.